One sample yielded the 9 T cell receptor beta chains listed below, sequenced in a study of Graves' ophthalmopathy and Graves' hyperthyroidism (dated 2018 in TCRdb). Instrument used: Illumina HiSeq 2000. TCR beta CDR3 regions were amplified from RNA transcripts for repertoire sequencing. The first round was an RT-PCR using HTBI primers with the Qiagen OneStep RT-PCR kit, and this first round was followed by a second-round multiplex PCR, then size selection and purification. The public reads were run again by TCRdb, first through fastp at Q25 and then through MiXCR, and only productive beta chains were kept. Records with the same CDR3 protein are collapsed into one entry carrying the most frequent genes and DNA. In this sample the table shows 580,000 or so distinct CDR3 sequences, less than 45% of which occur a single time. Roughly 4% of the sample comes from the top ten. The sample was peripheral blood or thyroid tissue (not recorded which). The receptors here all came from an adult man with Graves' hyperthyroidism.

The V gene is TRBV7-2, the J gene TRBJ2-5; 9 bases agree with TRBD1. CDR3 length equals 16 residues. Germline V gene lookup returns CDR1 SGHTA and CDR2 FQGNSA. The V segment lost 2 bases and the J segment 11 bases; nucleotides outside the gene matches: 15. The CDR3 is CASSLRRDRVTDTQYF. The DNA for the CDR3 is TGTGCCAGCAGCTTACGGAGGGACAGGGTGACAGATACGCAGTACTTC.

The J gene is TRBJ2-5, the V gene TRBV20-1, with 7 bases lining up with TRBD1. The CDR3 runs to 15 residues. CDR1 is DFQATT and CDR2 is SNEGSKA in the germline V gene (reference sequence). J lost 5 bases, V lost 4 bases, and 13 bases had no gene match. The CDR3 reads CSAKSSGTASETQYF. The CDR3 bases are TGCAGTGCTAAAAGCTCCGGGACAGCCTCGGAGACCCAGTACTTC.

As for this clonotype: This may stem from a read error, because a much larger clone lies one nucleotide away. The V call is TRBV25-1, the J call TRBJ1-1, with a tentative D call TRBD1 (6 bases). Trimming took 10 bases from V and 10 from J, leaving 25 bases between them. The CDR3 is 14 amino acids. The germline CDR1 and CDR2 sequences are MGHDK and SYGVNS. Here the CDR3 DNA reads TGTGCCACCAGCCAAGAGGGAGGGGGAGTAGGAGCTTTCTTT. This sequence encodes CATSQEGGGVGAFF.

This chain joins TRBV5-5 and TRBJ2-5; possibly TRBD1 for D (6 bases). The CDR3 is made up of 14 amino acids. The V and J ends lost 2 bases and 2 bases respectively, with 10 bases between them. Per germline, CDR1 SGHKS and CDR2 YYEKEE (reference sequence). The DNA of the CDR3 is TGTGCCAGCAGCTTCACAGGGAAACAAGAGACCCAGTACTTC. It codes for CASSFTGKQETQYF.

This clonotype has a count of ten or more. This chain links TRBV12-3 or TRBV12-4 with TRBJ1-5, with TRBD1 matching over 10 bases. The CDR3 covers 16 residues. V shed 6 bases, J shed 4 bases, and the junction held 9 bases outside the gene matches. For the CDR3, the DNA is TGTGCCAGCAGGTACTGGCCGGGACAGGGGAATCAGCCCCAGCATTTT. Amino acid sequence: CASRYWPGQGNQPQHF.

The V and J genes are TRBV28 and TRBJ1-4; D ambiguous. The V end lost 2 bases, the J end lost 8 bases, and 15 bases lay between the germline ends. The CDR3 has 15 amino acids. Germline lookup yields CDR1 MDHEN and CDR2 SYDVKM. The CDR3 coding sequence is TGTGCCAGCAGTTTACGAGCGCGGCGGTGGGAAAAACTGTTTTTT. Its protein product is CASSLRARRWEKLFF.

The chain recombines TRBV19 with TRBJ2-2, with 9 nucleotides matching TRBD1. The V segment lost 5 bases and the J segment 13 bases; nucleotides outside the gene matches: 2. Germline-derived CDR1 and CDR2 are LNHDA and SQIVND (reference sequence). CDR3 length: 11 residues. In DNA form, the CDR3 reads TGTGCCAGTAGTGTGGACAGGGGGCTGTTTTTT. It specifies CASSVDRGLFF.

This clonotype was recorded a few times. The V and J genes are TRBV7-2 and TRBJ2-5; 10 nucleotides line up with TRBD2. Germline V lookup: CDR1 SGHTA, CDR2 FQGNSA. This CDR3 is built from 14 residues. Germline trimming cut 4 bases from V and 4 bases from J; bases unmatched to any gene: 3. The CDR3 DNA reads TGTGCCAGCAGCTACAGACTAGCGGGAGAGACCCAGTACTTC. The encoded protein is CASSYRLAGETQYF.

Concerning this clonotype itself: A read error may be the cause here, since a much bigger clone is one base away. V is TRBV9 and J is TRBJ1-1; 9 bases map to TRBD1. This CDR3 contains 17 residues. Germline CDR1 reads SGDLS; CDR2 reads YYNGEE. CDR3 protein: CAGSVVGTGPSNTEAFF. In nucleotides, the CDR3 is TGTGCCGGCAGCGTAGTTGGGACAGGGCCTTCGAACACTGAAGCTTTCTTT.